What follows is one T cell receptor beta chain and its context. This sample is part of a study of blood T cell repertoires in COVID-19. Study context: COVID-19 samples, acute and convalescent, were from the United States, Italy and Spain.

There are 14 residues in the CDR3. CDR1 is SGHTS, CDR2 YDEGEE, per germline. V lost 1 base and J lost 5, with 13 bases in between. The assay was immunoSEQ multiplex PCR, and TCRdb's table has in-frame clones only and misses some. The data hold around 200,000 clones, with approximately 81% observed a single time. The material sequenced was peripheral blood. This sequence was found in a woman of 80 years or more with acute or convalescent COVID-19. The rearrangement joins TRBV5-8 to TRBJ2-7; tentative D call: TRBD2 (5 bases). In nucleotides, the CDR3 is TGTGCCAGCAGCTTGACTAGATCCACTAACGAGCAGTACTTC. Encoded protein: CASSLTRSTNEQYF.